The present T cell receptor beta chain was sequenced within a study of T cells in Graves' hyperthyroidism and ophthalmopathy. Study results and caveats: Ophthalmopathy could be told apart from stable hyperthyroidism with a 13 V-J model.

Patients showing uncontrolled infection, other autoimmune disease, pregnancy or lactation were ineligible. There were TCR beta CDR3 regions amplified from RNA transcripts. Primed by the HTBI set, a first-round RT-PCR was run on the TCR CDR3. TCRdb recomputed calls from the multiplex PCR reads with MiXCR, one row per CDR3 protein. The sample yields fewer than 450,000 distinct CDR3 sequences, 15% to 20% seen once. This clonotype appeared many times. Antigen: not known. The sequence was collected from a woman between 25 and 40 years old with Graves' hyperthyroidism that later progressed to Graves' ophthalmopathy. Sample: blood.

In DNA form, the CDR3 reads TGTGCCAGCAGTGGACTAGTTGATGGCACCGGGGAGCTGTTTTTT. It specifies CASSGLVDGTGELFF. The V and J genes are TRBV2 and TRBJ2-2, with D possibly being TRBD2 (6 bases). This CDR3 has 15 residues. With 4 bases removed from V and 4 bases from J, the gap between germline ends came to 13 bases. Per the germline V gene, CDR1 is SNHLY and CDR2 is FYNNEI.